The clone carrying this TCR beta chain was seen more than once but under ten times. V dropped 6 bases and J dropped 4 bases, with 12 bases sitting between them. CDR3 size: 13 residues. This entry comes from a study of patients and donors after allogeneic stem cell transplantation. TCRdb fed the RT-PCR reads into MiXCR, producing one record per CDR3 protein. Seen here are around 150,000 distinct CDR3 sequences, over 35% observed once, and the top ten hold roughly 50%. The chain couples TRBV12-3 or TRBV12-4 to TRBJ1-2; no clear D gene. The TCR comes from a human donor who was either an allogeneic HSCT recipient or a stem cell or donor lymphocyte infusion donor (not recorded which). It is not recorded whose cells these are; they may come from a transplant donor. The sample comprised blood, either unsorted or a sorted T cell fraction (not recorded which). CDR3 sequence: CASSRVTTYGYTF. Written as DNA, the CDR3 is TGTGCCAGCAGCCGCGTTACCACCTATGGCTACACCTTC.